A single sample gave rise to the 19 T cell receptor beta chains below, sequenced in a study of T-cell reconstitution after alpha-beta-depleted transplantation in children. A TCRbeta library incorporating unique molecular identifiers was prepared. TCRdb fed the PCR reads into MiXCR, producing one record per CDR3 protein. Of around 580,000 distinct CDR3 sequences in the sample, around 27% were seen once. This material consisted of PBMCs, taken before TCRalphabeta/CD19-depleted stem cell transplant. The receptors shown here come from a boy under two years old with Wiskott-Aldrich syndrome, due to receive a stem cell transplant.

The chain carries TRBV5-1 and TRBJ2-6, with D hard to call. Trimming took off 4 bases at V and 4 bases at J, with 12 bases between the two ends. The CDR3 covers 15 residues. Per the germline V gene, CDR1 is SGHRS and CDR2 is YFSETQ. For the CDR3, the DNA is TGCGCCAGCAGCGTGACCACCCTAGGGGCCAACGTCCTGACTTTC. Amino acid sequence: CASSVTTLGANVLTF.

This clonotype was counted once. This chain connects TRBV2 to TRBJ2-5; D may correspond to TRBD1 or TRBD2 (5 bases each). The germline gives CDR1 SNHLY, CDR2 FYNNEI. V was cut by 4 bases and J by 5 bases, with 11 bases left in between. This CDR3 comprises 13 residues. Written as DNA, the CDR3 is TGTGCCAGCAGTGGAGGGGTTCGCGAGACCCAGTACTTC. Translated: CASSGGVRETQYF.

The J gene is TRBJ2-5, the V gene TRBV5-6; TRBD2 is a possible D gene (5 bases). The CDR3 contains 14 residues. Germline V gene data show CDR1 as SGHDT and CDR2 as YYEEEE. V was cut by 4 bases and J by 4 bases, with 14 bases left in between. CDR3 DNA sequence: TGTGCCAGCAGCGGTTTCGCGGGTTTAGAGACCCAGTACTTC. This codes for CASSGFAGLETQYF.

This clonotype was detected only a few times. The chain is built from TRBV20-1 and TRBJ2-1; weak D call: TRBD2 (5 bases). With 6 bases removed from V and 5 bases from J, the gap between germline ends came to 11 bases. There are 12 residues in the CDR3. CDR1 DFQATT and CDR2 SNEGSKA come from the germline V gene (reference sequence). CDR3 coding DNA: TGCAGTGCCAAAGGACTCGACAATGAGCAGTTCTTC. Its translation is CSAKGLDNEQFF.

The J gene is TRBJ2-3, the V gene TRBV5-1; 8 nucleotides line up with TRBD2. CDR3 length: 16 amino acids. The ends lost 1 base at V and 5 bases at J; junction bases unmatched: 9. Germline-derived CDR1 and CDR2 are SGHRS and YFSETQ. DNA of the CDR3: TGCGCCAGCAGCTTGTCTGTAAGCGCGGGGGGAGATACGCAGTATTTT. As protein: CASSLSVSAGGDTQYF.

Here the CDR3 DNA reads TGCGCCAGCAGCTTGTGGCAGGGTTGCGAGCAGTACTTC. Protein sequence: CASSLWQGCEQYF. The V gene is TRBV5-1, the J gene TRBJ2-7; D perhaps matches TRBD1 (5 bases). The germline gives CDR1 SGHRS, CDR2 YFSETQ. This CDR3 has 13 residues. V gave up 1 base and J gave up 6 bases, with 11 bases separating them. Based on the CDR3 plus reference TRBV5-1 and TRBJ2-7, the full variable domain is KAGVTQTPRYLIKTRGQQVTLSCSPISGHRSVSWYQQTPGQGLQFLFEYFSETQRNKGNFPGRFSGRQFSNSRSEMNVSTLELGDSALYLCASSLWQGCEQYFGPGTRLTVT.

The J gene is TRBJ2-3, the V gene TRBV10-2; a possible D gene is TRBD2 (6 bases). Germline values: CDR1 WSHSY, CDR2 SAAADI. This CDR3 is 14 amino acids long. Trimming took off 7 bases at V and 1 base at J, with 12 bases between the two ends. CDR3 bases: TGCGCCAGCAATCGGCCTAGCGGCACAGATACGCAGTATTTT. As protein: CASNRPSGTDTQYF.

The chain is built from TRBV5-1 and TRBJ2-1; TRBD1 agrees at 7 bases. Germline V lookup: CDR1 SGHRS, CDR2 YFSETQ. This CDR3 is 14 amino acids long. The trim removed 5 bases at V and 7 bases at J, leaving 9 bases unmatched. The CDR3 loop is CASSSDRDGNEQFF. CDR3 nucleotides: TGCGCCAGCAGTAGTGACAGGGACGGAAATGAGCAGTTCTTC.

The chain combines TRBV15 with TRBJ2-7; TRBD1 matches 10 bases. The germline V gene has CDR1 LNHNV and CDR2 YYDKDF (reference sequence). Trimming took 2 bases from V and 2 from J; bases not matched to a gene: 6. This CDR3 is 16 amino acids long. CDR3 nucleotide sequence: TGTGCCACCAGCAGAAGGGTAGGACAGGGGGCCTACGAGCAGTACTTC. It is translated as CATSRRVGQGAYEQYF.

A few counts support this clonotype. This chain uses TRBV11-2 with TRBJ2-5; D is perhaps TRBD2 (5 bases). The CDR3 is 18 residues long. V was shortened by 1 base and J by 0 bases, with 18 bases between the two germline ends. Germline V CDR1 and CDR2: SGHAT, FQNNGV. CDR3 sequence reads: CASSLVGGGSGYQETQYF. The CDR3 DNA follows: TGTGCCAGCAGCTTAGTAGGTGGTGGATCGGGGTACCAAGAGACCCAGTACTTC.

The chain has TRBV20-1 and TRBJ2-7, with 11 positions matching TRBD1. J lost 3 bases, V lost 3 bases, and 4 bases had no gene match. Germline V gives CDR1 DFQATT, CDR2 SNEGSKA (reference sequence). The length of the CDR3 is 14 residues. CDR3 DNA sequence: TGCAGTGCTAGCCCCGGGACAGGGGGCTACGAGCAGTACTTC. This sequence encodes CSASPGTGGYEQYF.

The V call is TRBV7-8, the J call TRBJ2-1, with TRBD2 matching over 9 bases. Germline V gene sequence: CDR1 SGHVS, CDR2 FQNEAQ. The CDR3 consists of 17 residues. The V and J ends lost 5 bases and 0 bases, in that order; junction bases with no gene match: 8. CDR3 in DNA: TGTGCCAGCAGCATCCTGGCGGGAGGGCCCTCCTACAATGAGCAGTTCTTC. Its protein product is CASSILAGGPSYNEQFF.

This chain connects TRBV6-1 to TRBJ2-1, with TRBD2 matching 15 bases. Per germline, CDR1 MNHNS and CDR2 SASEGT. Germline trimming cut 6 bases from V and 10 bases from J; bases unmatched to any gene: 4. There are 14 residues in the CDR3. The CDR3 sequence: CASSNGLAGGEQFF. For the CDR3, the DNA is TGTGCCAGCAGCAATGGACTAGCGGGAGGGGAGCAGTTCTTC.

The chain employs TRBV5-1 and TRBJ1-4, with 8 bases aligning to TRBD1. Germline V gene sequence: CDR1 SGHRS, CDR2 YFSETQ. CDR3 size: 18 residues. V trimming: 2 bases; J trimming: 5 bases; junction bases outside the gene matches: 14. The CDR3 DNA reads as TGCGCCAGCAGCTTTGGCCTGCAGGGGGCCGGCAGGAATGAAAAACTGTTTTTT. It is translated as CASSFGLQGAGRNEKLFF.

The chain couples TRBV5-1 to TRBJ2-3, with 10 positions matching TRBD1. The CDR3 length is 15 residues. The ends lost 4 bases at V and 4 bases at J; junction bases unmatched: 6. Germline V gene lookup returns CDR1 SGHRS and CDR2 YFSETQ. The chain's CDR3 is CASSQRQGAPDTQYF. In DNA, the CDR3 is TGCGCCAGCAGCCAAAGACAGGGGGCGCCAGATACGCAGTATTTT.

This clonotype has only a few counts. This sequence joins TRBV5-4 and TRBJ2-7; TRBD2 is a possible D gene (6 bases). CDR1 and CDR2 (germline): SGHNT, YYREEE (reference sequence). The V end lost 2 bases, the J end lost 3 bases, and 12 bases lay between the germline ends. This CDR3 is built from 14 residues. The chain's CDR3 is CASSFARRDYEQYF. CDR3 sequence (DNA): TGTGCCAGCAGCTTCGCTAGGAGGGACTACGAGCAGTACTTC. Using reference TRBV5-4 and TRBJ2-7 for the parts outside the CDR3, the full variable domain is ETGVTQSPTHLIKTRGQQVTLRCSSQSGHNTVSWYQQALGQGPQFIFQYYREEENGRGNFPPRFSGLQFPNYSSELNVNALELDDSALYLCASSFARRDYEQYFGPGTRLTVT.

V gene TRBV3-1 combines with J gene TRBJ1-1; 7 bases match TRBD1. The CDR3 runs to 14 residues. Germline V gene lookup returns CDR1 LGHDT and CDR2 YNNKEL (reference sequence). The V gene end was trimmed by 4 bases and the J gene end by 5 bases; junction bases not matched to a gene: 7. The CDR3: CASSPTGQFTEAFF. The CDR3 coding sequence is TGTGCCAGCAGCCCGACAGGGCAGTTTACTGAAGCTTTCTTT.

The V gene is TRBV20-1, the J gene TRBJ2-7, with D unclear. V lost 6 bases and J lost 7, with 13 bases in between. The CDR3 length is 11 residues. Looked up from germline, CDR1 is DFQATT and CDR2 is SNEGSKA (reference sequence). CDR3 DNA sequence: TGCAGTGCGACCAGGTCTGGGGAGCAGTACTTC. This codes for CSATRSGEQYF.

The chain links TRBV30 to TRBJ2-7; 9 bases map to TRBD1. This CDR3 comprises 19 residues. J gave up 4 bases and V 1 base, and 20 bases lay outside the gene matches. Germline V lookup: CDR1 GTSNPN, CDR2 SVGIG (reference sequence). The CDR3: CAWSAGTGRGGLAVYEQYF. Here the CDR3 DNA reads TGTGCCTGGAGTGCAGGGACAGGGCGGGGTGGCCTAGCGGTATACGAGCAGTACTTC.